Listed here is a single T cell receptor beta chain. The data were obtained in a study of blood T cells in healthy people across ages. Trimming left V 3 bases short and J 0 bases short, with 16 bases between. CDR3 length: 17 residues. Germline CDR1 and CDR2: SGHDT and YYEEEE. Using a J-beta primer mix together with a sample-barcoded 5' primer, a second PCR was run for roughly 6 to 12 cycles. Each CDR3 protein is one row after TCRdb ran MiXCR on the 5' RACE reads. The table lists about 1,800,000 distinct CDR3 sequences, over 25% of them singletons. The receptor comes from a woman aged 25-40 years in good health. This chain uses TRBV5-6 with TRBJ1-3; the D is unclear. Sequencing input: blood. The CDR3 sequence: CASSYEERASSGNTIYF. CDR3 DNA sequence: TGTGCCAGCAGCTACGAGGAGAGGGCGAGCTCTGGAAACACCATATATTTT.